Listed below are T cell receptor beta chains from one sample, sequenced in a study of response to subunit inactivated influenza vaccine. TCRdb processed the RT-PCR reads anew with MiXCR; each CDR3 protein has one entry. The data hold around 190,000 distinct CDR3 sequences, with about an eighth observed a single time. Specimen: CD8+ T cells sorted from PBMCs, collected more than 4 days after vaccination. The receptors were sampled from a man aged 50-60 years who received an inactivated influenza vaccine. Each CDR3 is given with its conserved first and last residue. D genes are given only for firm matches. Size values are once, few and many counts, or a class for expanded clones, and some rows have none.

size,J,V,D,DNA,CDR3
few,TRBJ1-2,TRBV12-3/TRBV12-4,-,TGTGCCAGCAGTCTCAGCCCTCCAGGGGACATAACTAACTATGGCTACACCTTC,CASSLSPPGDITNYGYTF
many,TRBJ1-1,TRBV6-6,-,TGTGCCAGCAGTTACGTACCGGCGGGGGAAGCTTTCTTT,CASSYVPAGEAFF
few,TRBJ2-5,TRBV2,-,TGTGCCAGCAGTACTCGGGGGTACCGCGAGACCCAGTACTTC,CASSTRGYRETQYF
many,TRBJ2-5,TRBV20-1,-,TGCAGTAGTGGGGGGCTGGAGACCCAGTACTTC,CSSGGLETQYF
-,TRBJ2-5,TRBV12-3/TRBV12-4,-,TGTGCCAGCAGTACACGAGGGGCAGAGACCCAGTACTTC,CASSTRGAETQYF
few,TRBJ1-1,TRBV5-5,-,TGTGCCAGCAGCTTGGGGAGACTGGAGGATTTCTTT,CASSLGRLEDFF
few,TRBJ1-2,TRBV12-3/TRBV12-4,-,TGTGCCAGCAGTACCCGGGGCGAAAACTATGGCTACACCTTC,CASSTRGENYGYTF
few,TRBJ2-1,TRBV7-2,TRBD2,TGTGCCAGCAGCGGACTAGCGGGAAGCTCCTACAATGAGCAGTTCTTC,CASSGLAGSSYNEQFF
-,TRBJ2-1,TRBV12-3/TRBV12-4,-,TGTGCCAGCAGTTTAGTCAATCCCTCCTACAATGAGCAGTTCTTC,CASSLVNPSYNEQFF
many,TRBJ2-1,TRBV12-3/TRBV12-4,-,TGTGCCAGCAGTTTTATTAGTGGGAATGAGCAGTTCTTC,CASSFISGNEQFF
few,TRBJ2-7,TRBV7-6,TRBD1,TGTGCCAGCAGCTTAGGTGGGACAGGGGTCTACGAGCAGTACTTC,CASSLGGTGVYEQYF
-,TRBJ2-2,TRBV15,-,TGTGCCACCAGCAGTGAAGGGAACACCGGGGAGCTGTTTTTT,CATSSEGNTGELFF
many,TRBJ2-3,TRBV4-2,TRBD1,TGTGCCAGCAGCCAAGTCGGGACAGGGGCAGATACGCAGTATTTT,CASSQVGTGADTQYF
-,TRBJ2-5,TRBV12-3/TRBV12-4,-,TGTGCCAGCAGCAAATTATACCAAGAGACCCAGTACTTC,CASSKLYQETQYF
-,TRBJ1-1,TRBV7-9,-,TGTGCCAGCAGCTTAGTGCAGGGTCAGAACACTGAAGCTTTCTTT,CASSLVQGQNTEAFF
many,TRBJ2-3,TRBV7-2,TRBD2,TGTGCCAGCAGCTTGGCAGCGGGGGGGCGTGCTATCACAGATACGCAGTATTTT,CASSLAAGGRAITDTQYF
-,TRBJ1-5,TRBV7-9,-,TGTGCCAGCAGCTTGGGCACTCAGCCCCAGCATTTT,CASSLGTQPQHF
many,TRBJ2-7,TRBV28,-,TGTGCCAGCATTGGAGGGGGCGAGCAGTACTTC,CASIGGGEQYF
few,TRBJ2-4,TRBV6-1,TRBD2,TGTGCCAGCAGTGAAGGGGGCGGGGGGGTGAAAAACATTCAGTACTTC,CASSEGGGGVKNIQYF
few,TRBJ2-4,TRBV7-9,TRBD1,TGTGCCAGCAGCTTCGGGACAGGGCGGGCCAAAAACATTCAGTACTTC,CASSFGTGRAKNIQYF